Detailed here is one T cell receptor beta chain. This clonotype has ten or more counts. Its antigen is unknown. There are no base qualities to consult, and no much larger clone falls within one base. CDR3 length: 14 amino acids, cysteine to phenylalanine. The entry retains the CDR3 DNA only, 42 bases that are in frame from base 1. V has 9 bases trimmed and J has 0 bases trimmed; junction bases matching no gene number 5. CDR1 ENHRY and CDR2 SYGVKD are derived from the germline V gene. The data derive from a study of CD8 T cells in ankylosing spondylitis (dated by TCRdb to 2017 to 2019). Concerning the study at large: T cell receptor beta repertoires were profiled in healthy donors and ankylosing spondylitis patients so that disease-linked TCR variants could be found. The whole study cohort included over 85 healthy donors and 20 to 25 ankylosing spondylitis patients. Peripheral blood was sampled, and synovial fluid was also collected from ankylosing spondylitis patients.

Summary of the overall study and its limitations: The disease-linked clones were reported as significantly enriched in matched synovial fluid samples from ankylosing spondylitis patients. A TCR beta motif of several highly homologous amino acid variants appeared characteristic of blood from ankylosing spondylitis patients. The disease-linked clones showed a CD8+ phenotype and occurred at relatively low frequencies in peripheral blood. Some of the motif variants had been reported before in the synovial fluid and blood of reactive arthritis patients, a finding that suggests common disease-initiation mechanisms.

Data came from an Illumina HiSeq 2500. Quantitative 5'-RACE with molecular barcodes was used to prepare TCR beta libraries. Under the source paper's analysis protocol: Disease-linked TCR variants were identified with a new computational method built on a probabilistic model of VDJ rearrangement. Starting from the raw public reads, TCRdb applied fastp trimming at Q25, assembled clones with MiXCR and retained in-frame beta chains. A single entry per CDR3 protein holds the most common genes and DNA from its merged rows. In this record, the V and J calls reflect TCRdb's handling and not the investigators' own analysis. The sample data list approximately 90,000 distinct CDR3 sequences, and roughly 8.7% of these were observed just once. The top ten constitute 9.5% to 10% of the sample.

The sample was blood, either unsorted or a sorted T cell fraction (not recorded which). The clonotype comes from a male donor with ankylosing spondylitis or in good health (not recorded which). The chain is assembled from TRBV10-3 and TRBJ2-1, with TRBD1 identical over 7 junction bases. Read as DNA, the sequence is TGTGCCATTAATGACAGGGACTCCTACAATGAGCAGTTCTTC. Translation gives CAINDRDSYNEQFF.